The 32 T cell receptor beta chains below come from one sample, sequenced in a study of post-analysis software for immune sequencing data. Points from the study as a whole: Roughly 5 TRBV segments (TRBV5-6, TRBV5-1 and TRBV20-1 among them) occurred more frequently in patients than in controls.

No antigen has been identified for these receptors. Presence of unique molecular identifiers characterized the TCR beta cDNA libraries. TCRdb re-derived calls from the PCR reads in MiXCR, one entry per CDR3 protein. The table records 740,000 or so distinct CDR3 sequences, 53% of them present only once. Material for sequencing was blood. The receptors derive from a girl between 10 and 17 years old with multiple sclerosis.

This clonotype was counted between two and nine times. The CDR3 is CASSESAGGAYEQYF. For the CDR3, the DNA is TGCGCCAGCAGTGAGTCCGCGGGAGGGGCCTACGAGCAGTACTTC. V is TRBV10-2 and J is TRBJ2-7; 9 bases map to TRBD2. The germline CDR1 and CDR2 sequences are WSHSY and SAAADI. Unmatched junction bases numbered 2, after V lost 0 bases and J lost 2 bases. CDR3 length: 15 residues.

The CDR3 DNA follows: TGCAGCGTTGAGGGCCCCAATGGGTTCACAGATACGCAGTATTTT. Translating it yields CSVEGPNGFTDTQYF. V usage is TRBV29-1 and J usage is TRBJ2-3; D not certain. V was pared by 3 bases and J by 2 bases, with 15 bases between. CDR3 length: 15 residues. The germline V gene has CDR1 SQVTM and CDR2 ANQGSEA.

The chain carries TRBV5-6 and TRBJ2-7; 9 bases are a match to TRBD2. The V and J ends lost 0 bases and 1 base, in that order; junction bases with no gene match: 5. The germline V gene encodes CDR1 SGHDT and CDR2 YYEEEE. This CDR3 has 16 residues. The CDR3 protein is CASSLAVLAGSYEQYF. The CDR3, as DNA: TGTGCCAGCAGCTTGGCGGTGCTAGCGGGGTCCTACGAGCAGTACTTC. Full variable domain (rest looked up from reference TRBV5-6 and TRBJ2-7): DAGVTQSPTHLIKTRGQQVTLRCSPKSGHDTVSWYQQALGQGPQFIFQYYEEEERQRGNFPDRFSGHQFPNYSSELNVNALLLGDSALYLCASSLAVLAGSYEQYFGPGTRLTVT.

The chain employs TRBV6-5 and TRBJ2-6; a possible D gene is TRBD1 (6 bases). The ends were cut back, 6 bases at V and 0 bases at J, with 9 bases in the middle. Germline V gene sequence: CDR1 MNHEY, CDR2 SVGAGI. The CDR3 length is 15 residues. The CDR3 nucleotides read TGTGCCAGCAGGACAGGTTTCTCTGGGGCCAACGTCCTGACTTTC. Translation gives CASRTGFSGANVLTF.

V gene TRBV7-2 combines with J gene TRBJ2-1, with 7 bases lining up with TRBD2. Germline CDR1 reads SGHTA; CDR2 reads FQGNSA. V dropped 1 base and J dropped 4; count of bases not matched to a gene: 10. The CDR3 has 17 amino acids. CDR3 nucleotide sequence: TGTGCCAGCAGCTTAGAAGTCTCGGCTAGCGGTTACAATGAGCAGTTCTTC. Translated, it gives CASSLEVSASGYNEQFF. Full variable domain (remainder filled in from reference TRBV7-2 and TRBJ2-1): GAGVSQSPSNKVTEKGKDVELRCDPISGHTALYWYRQSLGQGLEFLIYFQGNSAPDKSGLPSDRFSAERTGGSVSTLTIQRTQQEDSAVYLCASSLEVSASGYNEQFFGPGTRLTVL.

CDR3 in amino acids: CSVESGHADTQYF. The CDR3 nucleotides are TGCAGCGTTGAATCTGGCCACGCAGATACGCAGTATTTT. The chain joins TRBV29-1 to TRBJ2-3; D is uncertain. The germline V and J ends were trimmed by 2 bases and 4 bases, with 10 bases remaining between them. The CDR3 consists of 13 residues. CDR1 and CDR2 (germline): SQVTM, ANQGSEA.

The genes are TRBV15 and TRBJ1-2; tentative D call: TRBD1 (6 bases). Trimming removed 5 bases at V and 4 bases at J, with 14 bases between. The CDR3 loop spans 14 amino acids. CDR1 and CDR2 from the germline V gene are LNHNV and YYDKDF (reference sequence). The CDR3: CATSPGAGLYGYTF. The CDR3 nucleotides are TGTGCCACCAGCCCAGGGGCAGGACTCTATGGCTACACCTTC.

V gene TRBV9 combines with J gene TRBJ2-5; 7 bases line up with TRBD2. Losses at the gene ends were 3 bases for V and 11 bases for J; bases not matched to a gene: 16. Germline V gives CDR1 SGDLS, CDR2 YYNGEE. This CDR3 region has 15 residues. The CDR3 here is CASSAGLGPVNEQYF. CDR3 coding DNA: TGTGCCAGCAGCGCCGGACTAGGCCCCGTGAATGAGCAGTACTTC.

The chain recombines TRBV20-1 with TRBJ1-1; no clear D. The CDR3 sequence is 13 residues long. V shed 6 bases and J shed 7 bases, with 18 bases lying between them. CDR1 is DFQATT, CDR2 SNEGSKA, per germline (reference sequence). The CDR3 DNA follows: TGCAGTGCCCCCCCAGGCAGCCTAGATGAAGCTTTCTTT. This codes for CSAPPGSLDEAFF.

The chain is built from TRBV6-1 and TRBJ2-5; TRBD1 is a possible D gene (6 bases). This CDR3 comprises 13 residues. The V end was cut by 5 bases, the J end by 11 bases, with 18 bases between. Germline V gene sequence: CDR1 MNHNS, CDR2 SASEGT. The CDR3 loop is CASSKDHSGEQYF. CDR3 DNA sequence: TGTGCCAGCAGTAAAGATCATTCAGGGGAGCAGTACTTC.

The V call is TRBV12-3 or TRBV12-4, the J call TRBJ2-7; tentative D call: TRBD1 (5 bases). V was clipped by 2 bases and J by 1 base, with 15 bases between them. The CDR3 covers 16 residues. The CDR3 sequence: CASSLYRGHTSYEQYF. The CDR3 DNA is TGTGCCAGCAGTTTATATAGGGGCCACACTTCCTACGAGCAGTACTTC.

The CDR3 here is CASSLDLGSSGEQYF. The CDR3 DNA sequence: TGTGCCAGCAGTTTAGATTTGGGATCCTCGGGCGAGCAGTACTTC. The chain joins TRBV12-3 or TRBV12-4 to TRBJ2-5; D is undetermined. TRBJ2-7 matches the DNA end more closely, so the J call is doubtful. This CDR3 has 15 amino acids.

V gene TRBV30 combines with J gene TRBJ2-5; TRBD2 matches 7 bases. The DNA matches TRBJ2-1 better at its end, which makes the J call doubtful. The V gene's germline CDR1 is GTSNPN and CDR2 SVGIG (reference sequence). This CDR3 is 13 amino acids long. The CDR3 here is CAWSVQAGTTQFF. The CDR3 DNA is TGTGCCTGGAGTGTACAAGCGGGAACCACCCAGTTCTTC.

In this sample, this clonotype turned up a few times. V usage is TRBV29-1 and J usage is TRBJ1-1, with TRBD1 matching over 8 bases. Germline lookup yields CDR1 SQVTM and CDR2 ANQGSEA. This CDR3 is built from 12 residues. V lost 7 bases to trimming and J lost 7 bases; unmatched junction nucleotides: 8. The CDR3 reads CSAQGVNGEAFF. The CDR3 DNA is TGCAGCGCACAGGGGGTCAACGGTGAAGCTTTCTTT.

The chain is built from TRBV4-1 and TRBJ2-3, with D maybe TRBD2 (6 bases). Germline V gene data show CDR1 as MGHRA and CDR2 as YSYEKL. CDR3 size: 17 residues. Trimming removed 0 bases from V and 2 bases from J, with 15 bases in between. DNA of the CDR3: TGCGCCAGCAGCCAAGAAGGAAGCGGGCGGACCACAGATACGCAGTATTTT. It encodes CASSQEGSGRTTDTQYF.

This clonotype was picked up a small number of times. The rearrangement uses TRBV29-1 and TRBJ2-3; 10 bases are shared with TRBD2. The V and J ends lost 6 bases and 2 bases, in that order; junction bases with no gene match: 8. CDR1 SQVTM and CDR2 ANQGSEA come from the germline V gene. This CDR3 is built from 15 residues. For the CDR3, the DNA is TGCAGCGTCCGGGGAGCGGGGGGGTCCACAGATACGCAGTATTTT. Its translation is CSVRGAGGSTDTQYF.

This clonotype was detected only once. The chain carries TRBV11-2 and TRBJ1-2, with a tentative D call TRBD1 (6 bases). CDR1 is SGHAT and CDR2 is FQNNGV in the germline V gene. Trimming took off 4 bases at V and 4 bases at J, with 10 bases between the two ends. The CDR3 contains 13 residues. This CDR3 is CASSYRELYGYTF. CDR3 DNA sequence: TGTGCCAGCAGCTACAGGGAACTCTATGGCTACACCTTC.

The chain is built from TRBV29-1 and TRBJ1-1, with 9 nucleotides matching TRBD1. Trimming removed 7 bases from V and 2 bases from J; junction bases left unmatched: 8. The CDR3 totals 14 residues. Per the germline V gene, CDR1 is SQVTM and CDR2 is ANQGSEA. The chain's CDR3 is CSGGTGRVNTEAFF. In DNA form, the CDR3 reads TGCAGCGGTGGGACAGGGAGGGTTAACACTGAAGCTTTCTTT.

CDR3 sequence: CAWSNRGSGYTF. The DNA of the CDR3 is TGTGCCTGGAGTAACAGGGGAAGTGGCTACACCTTC. The J gene is TRBJ1-2, the V gene TRBV30, with 7 bases fitting TRBD1. Trimming cost V 2 bases and J 7 bases; bases outside gene matches: 4. The CDR3 runs to 12 residues. The germline gives CDR1 GTSNPN, CDR2 SVGIG (reference sequence).

J is TRBJ2-1 and V is TRBV11-2, with D maybe TRBD2 (6 bases). In germline, CDR1 is SGHAT, CDR2 FQNNGV. CDR3 length equals 14 residues. V was trimmed by 5 bases and J by 6 bases, leaving 14 bases between them. The CDR3 DNA reads as TGTGCCAGCAGCGTCACCGGGACTCCCAATGAGCAGTTCTTC. It is translated as CASSVTGTPNEQFF.

V usage is TRBV25-1 and J usage is TRBJ1-2; D possibly corresponds to TRBD1 (5 bases). V lost 5 bases, J lost 5 bases, and 9 bases lay in between. This CDR3 is built from 12 residues. Germline CDR1 and CDR2: MGHDK and SYGVNS. The CDR3 DNA is TGTGCCAGCAGTACCGGGGGTTATGGCTACACCTTC. Encoded protein: CASSTGGYGYTF.

The chain combines TRBV20-1 with TRBJ2-7; 7 bases are a match to TRBD1. With 5 bases clipped from V and 1 base from J, the junction kept 5 bases outside the gene matches. CDR1 DFQATT and CDR2 SNEGSKA come from the germline V gene (reference sequence). CDR3 length equals 13 residues. This CDR3 is CSAPRGRSYEQYF. The CDR3 DNA sequence: TGCAGTGCTCCTAGGGGGCGGTCCTACGAGCAGTACTTC.

The V gene is TRBV21-1, the J gene TRBJ1-2. TRBV21-1 constitutes a pseudogene. The CDR3 is 14 amino acids. The CDR3 bases are TGTGCCAGCAGCAAAGTTCAAGAGACCTATGGCTACACCTTC. Translation gives CASSKVQETYGYTF.

The chain combines TRBV5-1 with TRBJ2-5; 8 bases map to TRBD1. Germline V CDR1 and CDR2: SGHRS, YFSETQ. The CDR3 extends over 11 amino acids. Trimming removed 4 bases from V and 12 bases from J; junction bases left unmatched: 5. The CDR3 coding sequence is TGCGCCAGCAGCCAGGACAGGGTGGAGTACTTC. Translation: CASSQDRVEYF. Combining the CDR3 with reference TRBV5-1 and TRBJ2-5 gives the whole variable domain KAGVTQTPRYLIKTRGQQVTLSCSPISGHRSVSWYQQTPGQGLQFLFEYFSETQRNKGNFPGRFSGRQFSNSRSEMNVSTLELGDSALYLCASSQDRVEYFGPGTRLLVL.

The chain employs TRBV9 and TRBJ2-1, with 11 bases fitting TRBD2. J was trimmed by 4 bases and V by 3 bases; bases with no gene match: 6. The germline V gene has CDR1 SGDLS and CDR2 YYNGEE. The CDR3 is 16 amino acids. The CDR3 region has the DNA TGTGCCAGCAGCGGCCGACTAGCGGGGAATTACAATGAGCAGTTCTTC. Encoded protein: CASSGRLAGNYNEQFF.

This chain connects TRBV5-1 to TRBJ2-7, with unresolved D. Germline V gene lookup returns CDR1 SGHRS and CDR2 YFSETQ. The length of the CDR3 is 14 residues. Deletions cut 4 bases from V and 9 bases from J, with 20 bases between. For the CDR3, the DNA is TGCGCCAGCAGCCCCTGGGCAGCCCGCCCCCCGCAGTACTTC. This sequence encodes CASSPWAARPPQYF.

The chain recombines TRBV29-1 with TRBJ2-3; 11 positions match TRBD2. Germline V gene sequence: CDR1 SQVTM, CDR2 ANQGSEA. V lost 6 bases, J lost 2 bases, and 4 bases stayed unmatched. The CDR3 runs to 14 residues. CDR3 residues: CSVIAGGFTDTQYF. DNA for the CDR3: TGCAGCGTAATAGCGGGAGGGTTCACAGATACGCAGTATTTT.

This clonotype has just a few counts. The J gene is TRBJ2-7, the V gene TRBV6-5; 10 nucleotides agree with TRBD2. This CDR3 is built from 13 residues. V trimming: 5 bases; J trimming: 7 bases; junction bases outside the gene matches: 5. Germline assignment: CDR1 MNHEY and CDR2 SVGAGI. This CDR3 reads CASSAGTSAEQYF. CDR3 DNA sequence: TGTGCCAGCAGTGCCGGGACTAGCGCGGAGCAGTACTTC.

The rearrangement links TRBV29-1 to TRBJ2-3; TRBD2 matches 7 bases. V was clipped by 7 bases and J by 2 bases; unmatched bases: 9. The CDR3 consists of 14 residues. Per germline, CDR1 SQVTM and CDR2 ANQGSEA. CDR3 sequence reads: CSAKRGRFTDTQYF. The CDR3 DNA reads as TGCAGCGCGAAGCGGGGACGCTTCACAGATACGCAGTATTTT.

This chain links TRBV7-2 with TRBJ2-7; D is possibly TRBD2 (6 bases). V was shortened by 2 bases and J by 3 bases, with 14 bases between the two germline ends. Germline V gene lookup returns CDR1 SGHTA and CDR2 FQGNSA. CDR3 length: 15 amino acids. CDR3 loop: CASSLIAGSVYEQYF. The CDR3 DNA reads TGTGCCAGCAGCTTAATCGCGGGGAGCGTCTACGAGCAGTACTTC.

This chain links TRBV29-1 with TRBJ1-1; D possibly corresponds to TRBD1 (6 bases). This CDR3 has 16 residues. Trimming took off 7 bases at V and 0 bases at J, with 21 bases between the two ends. Germline CDR1 SQVTM, CDR2 ANQGSEA. CDR3 in amino acids: CSAEGHRKSLNTEAFF. The CDR3 DNA reads as TGCAGCGCGGAGGGACACCGGAAATCCCTGAACACTGAAGCTTTCTTT.

The CDR3 DNA follows: TGCAGCGTCCTAGACAGGGGGAACTATGGCTACACCTTC. Translation gives CSVLDRGNYGYTF. The chain carries TRBV29-1 and TRBJ1-2; 9 bases agree with TRBD1. The CDR3 covers 13 residues. Germline V gene lookup returns CDR1 SQVTM and CDR2 ANQGSEA. Germline trimming cut 6 bases from V and 2 bases from J; bases unmatched to any gene: 4.